This paragraph covers one T cell receptor (beta chain) sequence. The target of this receptor is not known. Base qualities are not recorded, but no much larger clone differs from it by a single base. This entry comes from a study of identical twins listed by TCRdb under 2016. Some background on the complete study: The study deep-sequenced TCR alpha and beta repertoires from monozygotic twins, unrelated adults of various ages and cord blood to test whether fetal clonotypes persist. Replicate twin experiments were performed at different times using different library preparation protocols to rule out contamination.

The V and J ends are trimmed by 2 bases and 6 bases, leaving 8 bases between them. The CDR3 numbers 13 residues from cysteine through phenylalanine. Only CDR3 DNA is held: 39 bases, read in frame from base 1. According to the germline V gene (reference sequence), CDR1 reads LGHDT and CDR2 reads YNNKEL. Paper-wide results and their limitations: Fewer insertions were carried by abundant cord blood beta clonotypes; a weaker similar trend was observed in young adult naive repertoires, while no such trend was observed in memory repertoires. Conclusions relied on cross-sectional statistical analysis, since the same donors could not be followed over many years. Invariant T cells such as MAIT and iNKT could partly confound zero-insertion analyses, although diverse VJ usage argued against such confounding for most clonotypes. In monozygotic twins, recombination models systematically underestimated out-of-frame TCR alpha sharing, but the models matched the sharing seen between unrelated individuals. Compared with coincidental sharing between unrelated individuals, an excess of low generation-probability sequences was observed among out-of-frame TCR alpha sequences shared between twins. In beta out-of-frame sequences, excess twin sharing was weaker, because having fewer shared sequences lowered the signal-to-noise ratio.

Receptor amplification or capture employed 5' RACE. Reads for this sample came from an Illumina HiSeq 2000. A universal primer binding site was added through template switching, and the final cDNA carried a unique molecular identifier so that TCR cDNA molecules could be counted accurately. First-strand cDNA for TCR alpha and beta chains was synthesized from specific primers in the conserved constant-segment region. To control for contamination, every cDNA library carried two barcodes: a SMART-Mk sample barcode plus Illumina barcodes. TruSeq adapter sequences, together with Illumina sample barcodes, were added in two successive PCR steps. The Illumina HiSeq platform was used with custom primers to sequence TCR alpha and beta cDNA libraries. For the original study's pipeline: MiGEC was used to process raw reads and extract unique molecular identifiers, and MiXCR was used to find CDR3 positions. Recombination models were inferred per individual with the repgenHMM and IGoR tools using an EM algorithm. Shared clonotype analysis was performed with the tcR package in R, normalizing sharing by the product of cloneset sizes. To study raw recombination free of thymic and clonal selection effects, out-of-frame nonproductive sequences were analyzed. In-frame beta chains were kept once TCRdb had trimmed the public reads at Q25 with fastp and called clones with MiXCR. CDR3 protein sequences are deduplicated, and each keeps its most common genes and DNA. TCRdb's processing, not the authors', yielded these V and J calls. This sample holds about 190,000 distinct CDR3 sequences; around 15% were observed only once. 35% to 50% of the sample is held by the ten biggest clonotypes.

All donors were healthy Caucasians. The twin cohort comprised three pairs of female monozygotic twins, all aged roughly 18 to 30 years. CD4+ and CD8+ T cell populations were isolated with positive isolation kits from Invitrogen. Another study also made use of these data, one on T cells expressing NK-cell markers. Per that second paper: In sorted CD3+CD56+NKG2C+, CD3+CD56+NKG2C- and CD3+CD56-NKG2C+ T-cell subsets from 7 to 9 donors, TCR beta-chain repertoires were profiled. Of the eight sequenced donors, seven were found to be HCMV-seropositive and one was found to be HCMV-seronegative. In several experiments an anti-gammadeltaTCR antibody was added to restrict sorting to alphabetaTCR-expressing T cells. In roughly 6 donors, the dominant CD3+CD56+NKG2C+ clonotypes ranked among the top 10 CD8+ clonotypes, making up roughly 1.0-8% of CD8+ T cells. Those dominant clonotypes were again the most abundant among CD3+CD56-NKG2C+ cells in a handful of donors, at about 28.3-60.1%. Whether the expanded NKG2C-expressing T cell clones were specific for HCMV antigens was left unclear. The study sequenced eight donors, all healthy volunteers chosen at random: three men and five women. HCMV-specific IgG was detected in serum with a commercial ELISA kit to determine HCMV serostatus. Reads were demultiplexed and grouped by UMI with MIGEC, and clonotypes were assembled and quantified with MiTCR. To exclude erroneous sequences, any TCR cDNA sequence not supported by at least two reads was discarded. The tcR package was used for downstream repertoire analysis, and clonotypes were matched between fractions using CDR3 nucleotide sequence together with V segment. VDJmatch was used to annotate antigen specificity against VDJdb, with one amino acid substitution allowed in CDR3.

The source of this sequence is a woman between 18 and 29 years old in good health. The rearranged chain carries TRBV3-1 and TRBJ2-1, with no reliable assignment of the D segment. Material: CD8+ T cells sorted from blood. The CDR3 corresponds to CASSQYQRNEQFF. The nucleotides read TGTGCCAGCAGCCAATACCAGCGCAATGAGCAGTTCTTC.